What follows are 12 T cell receptor beta chains derived from one specimen sequenced in a study of tumor-infiltrating lymphocytes in primary liver carcinoma. Without any cell sorting, about 19-31 mg of bulk tissue yielded co-extracted RNA and DNA. Starting material of 500 to 600 ng total RNA yielded TCR beta cDNA via a constant-region primer. Construction of TCR beta libraries relied on three successive nested multiplex PCR rounds employing slightly modified ARM-PCR. The first two PCR rounds, approximately 10 cycles each, used TRBV1-TRBV30 forward primers and a C-beta reverse primer. TCRdb passed the multiplex PCR reads through MiXCR, listing each CDR3 protein once. The sample has more than 45,000 distinct CDR3 sequences; around 77% are singletons. Sequenced input: liver tumor tissue from sampling region 5. Noted subset: tumor region T5, tumor centre. The receptors originated from a middle-aged man with primary liver carcinoma and hepatitis B virus infection.

V and J are TRBV7-8 and TRBJ2-2; TRBD2 is a possible D gene (5 bases). The CDR3 loop spans 17 amino acids. Germline V gene lookup returns CDR1 SGHVS and CDR2 FQNEAQ. CDR3 in amino acids: CTNSLARLAGNTGELFF. In DNA form, the CDR3 reads TGTACCAACAGCTTAGCGCGGCTAGCCGGAAACACCGGGGAGCTGTTTTTT. Based on the CDR3 plus reference TRBV7-8 and TRBJ2-2, the full variable domain is GAGVSQSPRYKVAKRGQDVALRCDPISGHVSLFWYQQALGQGPEFLTYFQNEAQLDKSGLPSDRFFAERPEGSVSTLKIQRTQQEDSAVYLCTNSLARLAGNTGELFFGEGSRLTVL.

Note on this clonotype: One end of the junction does not line up with germline, which may come from a read error. V is TRBV29-1 and J is TRBJ1-5; possibly TRBD1 for D (6 bases). The CDR3 spans 13 residues. The germline CDR1 and CDR2 sequences are SQVTM and ANQGSEA. The chain's CDR3 is CSVVGQTNQPQHF. The CDR3 DNA follows: TGCAGCGTTGTAGGACAGACCAATCAGCCTCAGCATTTT.

The chain employs TRBV5-6 and TRBJ2-5; D remains unclear. The CDR3 is 13 residues long. The germline gives CDR1 SGHDT, CDR2 YYEEEE. CDR3 in DNA: TGTGCAGGCAAATGGCAGGACCAAGAGACCCAGTACTTC. It translates to CAGKWQDQETQYF.

The V and J genes are TRBV20-1 and TRBJ2-3; TRBD2 matches at 10 bases. CDR1 is DFQATT and CDR2 is SNEGSKA in the germline V gene (reference sequence). CDR3 length: 14 amino acids. CDR3 nucleotides: TGCATCGCTAGAACCAGCGGGAGGGCAGATACGCAGTATTTT. This translates into CIARTSGRADTQYF.

In the case of this clonotype: Lacking the conserved final phenylalanine or tryptophan, this CDR3 likely reflects a read error. The chain carries TRBV29-1 and TRBJ2-4; D is undetermined. Germline V CDR1 and CDR2: SQVTM, ANQGSEA. The CDR3 has 12 amino acids. The CDR3 loop is CNGAGAKNIQYI. DNA of the CDR3: TGCAACGGCGCAGGAGCCAAAAACATTCAGTACATC.

This clonotype appeared many times. The V call is TRBV7-3, the J call TRBJ1-1; D not certain. There are 13 residues in the CDR3. The germline V and J ends were trimmed by 5 bases and 2 bases, with 9 bases remaining between them. CDR1 and CDR2 (germline): SGHTA, FQGTGA. The CDR3 is CASSRTVNTEAFF. The CDR3 nucleotides read TGTGCCAGCAGCAGAACAGTAAACACTGAAGCTTTCTTT.

Turning to this clonotype: One end of the junction does not line up with germline, which may come from a read error. The genes are TRBV6-2 or TRBV6-3 and TRBJ2-1; D gene uncertain. The CDR3 extends over 13 amino acids. CDR1 is MNHEY, CDR2 SVGEGT, per germline. CDR3 sequence reads: CANSYRLGSEQFF. CDR3 nucleotides: TGTGCCAACAGTTACCGGTTGGGCAGTGAGCAGTTCTTC.

The chain combines TRBV29-1 with TRBJ2-7; 12 bases match TRBD2. After removal of 7 bases from V and 3 bases from J, the junction contained 13 bases not matched to a gene. This CDR3 is built from 16 residues. Per the germline V gene, CDR1 is SQVTM and CDR2 is ANQGSEA. The chain's CDR3 is CSAQTSGSSRHYEQYF. DNA for the CDR3: TGCAGCGCGCAGACTAGCGGGAGTTCAAGACACTACGAGCAGTACTTC.

Remarks on this clonotype: This is likely a read error, given that the CDR3 carries no conserved phenylalanine or tryptophan at its end. Because the CDR3's place on the DNA is in doubt, the DNA is left out and the CDR3 is given as listed by TCRdb. The rearrangement joins TRBV11-3 to TRBJ2-1. The germline V gene encodes CDR1 SGHNT and CDR2 YENEEA. The CDR3 has 12 amino acids, counting both end residues. CDR3 region: CASSLNANEQLL.

This clonotype was observed a single time. Lacking the conserved final phenylalanine or tryptophan, this CDR3 likely reflects a read error. The limits of the CDR3 on the DNA are not certain, so only TCRdb's listed CDR3 is given. The chain joins TRBV10-3 to TRBJ1-5. Counting both end residues, the CDR3 totals 13 amino acids. Germline V gives CDR1 ENHRY, CDR2 SYGVKD. CDR3 sequence reads: CAISDGENQPRHS.

This clonotype was detected only a few times. This may be a read error: a much more frequent sequence differs by one nucleotide. The CDR3 DNA reads TGCGCCAGCAGCTGGCGGAGCTACGGCGAGCAGTACTTC. This codes for CASSWRSYGEQYF. The V call is TRBV5-1, the J call TRBJ2-7; D is ambiguous. The length of the CDR3 is 13 residues. Germline assignment: CDR1 SGHRS and CDR2 YFSETQ. V was shortened by 3 bases and J by 6 bases, with 13 bases between the two germline ends.

As regards this clonotype: At one end, the junction sequence differs from germline, possibly due to a read error. The chain employs TRBV5-1 and TRBJ2-2; 7 bases fit TRBD2. Germline CDR1 reads SGHRS; CDR2 reads YFSETQ. The CDR3 totals 18 residues. For the CDR3, the DNA is TGCGCCAGCAGCTTGTTTGGCGGGAGTGGGCTGGACACCAGGGAGCTGTTTTTT. The encoded protein is CASSLFGGSGLDTRELFF.